These 21 T cell receptor beta chains originate from one sample sequenced in a study of cytomegalovirus exposure and HLA in healthy donors. Sequencing used immunoSEQ multiplex PCR; TCRdb keeps in-frame clones, though not all of them. The sample carries about 86,000 clones, 85% to 95% recorded once. What was sequenced was PBMCs. These receptors all come from a man between 18 and 29 years old in good health and CMV-seronegative.

This clone is a singleton in its sample. The rearrangement joins TRBV30 to TRBJ1-1; 10 bases fit TRBD1. Losses at the gene ends were 4 bases for V and 3 bases for J; bases not matched to a gene: 5. CDR3 length: 14 amino acids. Germline V gene data show CDR1 as GTSNPN and CDR2 as SVGIG (reference sequence). The CDR3 sequence: CAWTRQGADTEAFF. The DNA of the CDR3 is TGTGCCTGGACCCGACAGGGGGCCGACACTGAAGCTTTCTTT.

This CDR3 reads CASSFWTSGTDTQYF. DNA for the CDR3: TGTGCCAGCAGCTTTTGGACTAGCGGCACAGATACGCAGTATTTT. The rearrangement joins TRBV7-9 to TRBJ2-3; TRBD2 agrees at 9 bases. This CDR3 has 15 amino acids. Trimming at V came to 3 bases and at J to 1 base, leaving 2 bases not matched to a gene. Looked up from germline, CDR1 is SEHNR and CDR2 is FQNEAQ (reference sequence).

A single count supports this clone. The J gene is TRBJ1-1, the V gene TRBV5-1, with D perhaps matching TRBD1 (6 bases). Germline CDR1 is SGHRS and CDR2 is YFSETQ. V was clipped by 5 bases and J by 4 bases, with 21 bases between them. The CDR3 contains 16 residues. This CDR3 reads CASSSRTADHGTEAFF. CDR3 DNA: TGCGCCAGCAGTTCAAGGACAGCCGACCATGGCACTGAAGCTTTCTTT.

In DNA form, the CDR3 reads TGTGCCAGCAGCGCGCCCGGGACAGGTAGGGTAGGGGTATCCTACGAGCAGTACTTC. Its translation: CASSAPGTGRVGVSYEQYF. The rearrangement links TRBV9 to TRBJ2-7; 8 positions agree with TRBD1. J lost 1 base, V lost 3 bases, and 18 bases had no gene match. This CDR3 spans 19 amino acids. Germline V gene sequence: CDR1 SGDLS, CDR2 YYNGEE.

The chain links TRBV18 to TRBJ2-7, with 10 nucleotides matching TRBD1. CDR3 length: 16 residues. Trimming cost V 1 base and J 5 bases; bases outside gene matches: 8. The germline gives CDR1 KGHSH, CDR2 LQKENI. The CDR3 coding sequence is TGTGCCAGCTCACCACTAGCCGGGACAGGGGTAAACGAGCAGTACTTC. Its translation is CASSPLAGTGVNEQYF.

The CDR3 protein is CASRKTLKTQYF. The CDR3 bases are TGTGCCAGCAGGAAAACTTTAAAGACCCAGTACTTC. This rearrangement joins TRBV6-1 to TRBJ2-5, with D unresolved. Germline V CDR1 and CDR2: MNHNS, SASEGT. There are 12 residues in the CDR3. Trimming removed 6 bases from V and 6 bases from J, with 11 bases in between.

The V gene is TRBV5-4, the J gene TRBJ2-7; 7 bases are shared with TRBD2. The CDR3 runs 12 residues. Germline-derived CDR1 and CDR2 are SGHNT and YYREEE (reference sequence). After removal of 0 bases from V and 6 bases from J, the junction contained 0 bases not matched to a gene. Written as DNA, the CDR3 is TGTGCCAGCAGCTTGGCGGGGGGCGAGCAGTACTTC. It codes for CASSLAGGEQYF. Based on the CDR3 plus reference TRBV5-4 and TRBJ2-7, the full variable domain is ETGVTQSPTHLIKTRGQQVTLRCSSQSGHNTVSWYQQALGQGPQFIFQYYREEENGRGNFPPRFSGLQFPNYSSELNVNALELDDSALYLCASSLAGGEQYFGPGTRLTVT.

The chain couples TRBV28 to TRBJ1-2; no definite D call. Germline V gene data show CDR1 as MDHEN and CDR2 as SYDVKM. This CDR3 is 12 amino acids long. Trimming removed 2 bases from V and 5 bases from J, with 6 bases in between. CDR3 nucleotides: TGTGCCAGCAGTTTAGAGAATTATGGCTACACCTTC. Its protein is CASSLENYGYTF.

The V call is TRBV19, the J call TRBJ2-7; D gene uncertain. The ends were cut back, 4 bases at V and 0 bases at J, with 13 bases in the middle. This CDR3 is built from 15 residues. In germline, CDR1 is LNHDA, CDR2 SQIVND (reference sequence). CDR3 DNA sequence: TGTGCCAGTAGTAGCAGCCACAGCCTCTCCTACGAGCAGTACTTC. The encoded protein is CASSSSHSLSYEQYF.

The chain employs TRBV9 and TRBJ1-1; 8 bases map to TRBD1. The CDR3 totals 16 residues. With 2 bases clipped from V and 5 bases from J, the junction kept 11 bases outside the gene matches. Germline V gene lookup returns CDR1 SGDLS and CDR2 YYNGEE. The CDR3 reads CASSVGAGGLGTEAFF. The CDR3 nucleotides are TGTGCCAGCAGCGTTGGGGCAGGGGGCCTTGGTACTGAAGCTTTCTTT.

J is TRBJ1-4 and V is TRBV9; 7 nucleotides line up with TRBD1. CDR1 is SGDLS, CDR2 YYNGEE, per germline. The CDR3 runs 15 residues. Germline trimming cut 0 bases from V and 6 bases from J; bases unmatched to any gene: 5. CDR3 sequence reads: CASSVEGGGDEKLFF. The CDR3 DNA follows: TGTGCCAGCAGCGTAGAAGGAGGGGGCGATGAAAAACTGTTTTTT.

The rearrangement joins TRBV11-3 to TRBJ1-4, with 9 nucleotides matching TRBD1. The CDR3 has 15 amino acids. With V trimmed by 3 bases and J by 8 bases, 7 bases remained unmatched. Germline CDR1 is SGHNT and CDR2 is YENEEA. This CDR3 is CASSFEWTGEEKLFF. The DNA of the CDR3 is TGTGCCAGCAGCTTCGAGTGGACAGGGGAAGAAAAACTGTTTTTT.

This clone has just one count. This sequence joins TRBV6-6 and TRBJ2-7, with TRBD2 matching over 9 bases. Trimming removed 8 bases from V and 3 bases from J; junction bases left unmatched: 5. CDR1 is MNHNY, CDR2 SVGAGI, per germline (reference sequence). The CDR3 length is 13 residues. CDR3 DNA: TGTGCCAGCGCGGGGGGGACTAACTACGAGCAGTACTTC. Protein sequence: CASAGGTNYEQYF.

This chain links TRBV9 with TRBJ2-3; D might be TRBD2 (5 bases). The CDR3 is made up of 14 amino acids. V lost 2 bases and J lost 2, with 9 bases in between. Germline V gene sequence: CDR1 SGDLS, CDR2 YYNGEE. The chain's CDR3 is CASSVVDFTDTQYF. CDR3 DNA: TGTGCCAGCAGCGTTGTGGACTTCACAGATACGCAGTATTTT.

The rearrangement uses TRBV6-4 and TRBJ1-4, with no clear D. Trimming pared 6 bases from V and 4 bases from J, leaving 9 bases between. This CDR3 contains 13 residues. The germline CDR1 and CDR2 sequences are MRHNA and SNTAGT. The CDR3 nucleotides read TGTGCCAGCAGAAGCGATGGTAATGAAAAACTGTTTTTT. It yields the protein CASRSDGNEKLFF.

The V and J genes are TRBV28 and TRBJ1-1; the match to TRBD1 covers 8 bases. Germline CDR1 is MDHEN and CDR2 is SYDVKM. V gave up 4 bases and J gave up 5 bases; unmatched junction bases: 9. The CDR3 loop spans 15 amino acids. The CDR3 protein is CASSYPGGRATEAFF. Here the CDR3 DNA reads TGTGCCAGCAGTTACCCAGGGGGCCGAGCTACTGAAGCTTTCTTT.

The V call is TRBV5-1, the J call TRBJ2-3; TRBD2 is a possible D gene (6 bases). This CDR3 contains 16 residues. V lost 3 bases and J 3 bases, leaving 17 bases between the germline ends. CDR1 and CDR2 (germline): SGHRS, YFSETQ. CDR3 in DNA: TGCGCCAGCAGCTGGGGGAGTCGGGGGTTAACAGATACGCAGTATTTT. Its translation is CASSWGSRGLTDTQYF.

The count of this clone is one. This rearrangement joins TRBV7-9 to TRBJ2-7; the match to TRBD1 covers 8 bases. The J segment lost 6 bases and the V segment lost 5 bases, leaving 6 bases of the junction unmatched. CDR1 and CDR2 from the germline V gene are SEHNR and FQNEAQ (reference sequence). The CDR3 consists of 13 residues. CDR3 in DNA: TGTGCCAGCAGCGACGGTGACAGGGGCGAGCAGTACTTC. Translated, it gives CASSDGDRGEQYF. Full variable domain (missing parts from reference TRBV7-9 and TRBJ2-7): DTGVSQNPRHKITKRGQNVTFRCDPISEHNRLYWYRQTLGQGPEFLTYFQNEAQLEKSRLLSDRFSAERPKGSFSTLEIQRTEQGDSAMYLCASSDGDRGEQYFGPGTRLTVT.

This rearrangement joins TRBV19 to TRBJ2-1, with 11 nucleotides matching TRBD2. V shed 1 base, J shed 8 bases, and the junction held 7 bases outside the gene matches. Germline CDR1 reads LNHDA; CDR2 reads SQIVND (reference sequence). The CDR3 totals 16 residues. The CDR3 DNA reads TGTGCCAGTAGTATAGGCGCTAGCGGGAGGTGGCATGAGCAGTTCTTC. Translating gives CASSIGASGRWHEQFF.

CDR3 residues: CASSLIRGATGELFF. The CDR3 DNA is TGTGCCAGCAGCCTCATACGGGGGGCCACCGGGGAGCTGTTTTTT. The V and J genes are TRBV14 and TRBJ2-2, with D possibly being TRBD2 (7 bases). V lost 4 bases, J lost 4 bases, and 13 bases lay in between. Germline V gives CDR1 SGHDN, CDR2 FVKESK. The CDR3 length is 15 residues.

V usage is TRBV7-8 and J usage is TRBJ2-3; TRBD2 agrees at 13 bases. After removal of 5 bases from V and 1 base from J, the junction contained 3 bases not matched to a gene. The CDR3 totals 16 residues. Germline V gene lookup returns CDR1 SGHVS and CDR2 FQNEAQ. The CDR3 protein is CASSLGLAGGTDTQYF. The DNA for the CDR3 is TGTGCCAGCAGCCTCGGACTAGCGGGGGGCACAGATACGCAGTATTTT.